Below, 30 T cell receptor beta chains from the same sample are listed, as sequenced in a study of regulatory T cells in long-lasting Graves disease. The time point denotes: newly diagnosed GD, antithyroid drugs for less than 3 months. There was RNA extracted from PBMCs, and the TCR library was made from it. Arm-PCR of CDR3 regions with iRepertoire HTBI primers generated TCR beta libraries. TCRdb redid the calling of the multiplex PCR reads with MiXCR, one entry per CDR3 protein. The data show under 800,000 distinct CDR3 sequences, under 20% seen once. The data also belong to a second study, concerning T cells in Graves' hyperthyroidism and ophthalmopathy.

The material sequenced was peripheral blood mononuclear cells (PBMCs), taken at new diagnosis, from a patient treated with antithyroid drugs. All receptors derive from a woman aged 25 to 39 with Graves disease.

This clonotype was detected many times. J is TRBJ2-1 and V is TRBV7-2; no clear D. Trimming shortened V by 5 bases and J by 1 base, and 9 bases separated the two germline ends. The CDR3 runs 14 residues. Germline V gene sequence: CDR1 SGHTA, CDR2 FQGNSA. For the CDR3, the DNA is TGTGCCAGCAGCCCCTACCTTTCCTACAATGAGCAGTTCTTC. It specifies CASSPYLSYNEQFF.

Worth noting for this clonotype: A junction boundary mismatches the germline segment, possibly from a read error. This CDR3 reads CASSHPAGTTTYEQYF. CDR3 nucleotides: TGCGCCAGCAGCCACCCAGCCGGGACAACCACCTACGAGCAGTACTTC. The chain employs TRBV7-9 and TRBJ2-7; D is perhaps TRBD1 (6 bases). Germline CDR1 is SEHNR and CDR2 is FQNEAQ (reference sequence). The CDR3 runs 16 residues.

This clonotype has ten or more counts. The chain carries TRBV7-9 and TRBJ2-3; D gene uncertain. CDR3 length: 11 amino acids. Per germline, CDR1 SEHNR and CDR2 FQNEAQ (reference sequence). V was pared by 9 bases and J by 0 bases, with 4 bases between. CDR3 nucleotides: TGTGCCAGTGGGAGCACAGATACGCAGTATTTT. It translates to CASGSTDTQYF.

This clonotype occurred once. The DNA of the CDR3 is TGTGCCAGTAGACCCCGAGAAGAGGGAGATACGCAGTATTTT. This sequence encodes CASRPREEGDTQYF. The chain has TRBV19 and TRBJ2-1, with a weak D call TRBD2 (5 bases). The DNA matches TRBJ2-3 better at its end, which makes the J call doubtful. Germline V gene lookup returns CDR1 LNHDA and CDR2 SQIVND (reference sequence). The CDR3 is 14 amino acids.

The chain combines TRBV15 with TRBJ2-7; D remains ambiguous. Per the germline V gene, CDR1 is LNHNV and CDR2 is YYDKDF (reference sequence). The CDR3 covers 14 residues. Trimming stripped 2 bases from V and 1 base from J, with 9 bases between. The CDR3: CATSRTTSSYEQYF. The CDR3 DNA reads TGTGCCACCAGCAGAACGACAAGTTCCTACGAGCAGTACTTC.

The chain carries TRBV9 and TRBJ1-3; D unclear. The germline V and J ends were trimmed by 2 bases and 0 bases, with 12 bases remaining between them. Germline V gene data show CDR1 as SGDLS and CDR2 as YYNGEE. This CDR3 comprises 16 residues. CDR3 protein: CASSVKSAISGNTIYF. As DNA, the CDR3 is TGTGCCAGCAGCGTGAAATCGGCTATCTCTGGAAACACCATATATTTT.

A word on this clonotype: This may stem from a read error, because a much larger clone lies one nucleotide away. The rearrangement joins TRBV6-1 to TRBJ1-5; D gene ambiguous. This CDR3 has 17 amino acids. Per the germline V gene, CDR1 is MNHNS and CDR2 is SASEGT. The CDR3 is CANSEITPRPGNQPQHF. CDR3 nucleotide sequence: TGTGCCAACAGTGAAATCACCCCCCGTCCGGGCAATCAGCCCCAGCATTTT.

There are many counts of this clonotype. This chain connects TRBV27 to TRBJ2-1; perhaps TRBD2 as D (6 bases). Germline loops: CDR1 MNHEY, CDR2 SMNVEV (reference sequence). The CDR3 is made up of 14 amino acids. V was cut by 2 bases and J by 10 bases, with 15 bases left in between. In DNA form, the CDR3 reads TGTGCCAGCAGTTTAACCCGACTAGTCCGGGAGCAGTTCTTC. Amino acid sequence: CASSLTRLVREQFF.

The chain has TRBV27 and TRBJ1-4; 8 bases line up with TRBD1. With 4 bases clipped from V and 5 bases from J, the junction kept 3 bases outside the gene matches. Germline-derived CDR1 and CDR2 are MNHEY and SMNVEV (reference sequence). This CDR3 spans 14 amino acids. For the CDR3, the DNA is TGTGCCAGCAGTTCGGCAGGGGGCAATGAAAAACTGTTTTTT. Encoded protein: CASSSAGGNEKLFF. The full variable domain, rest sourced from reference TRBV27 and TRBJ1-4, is EAQVTQNPRYLITVTGKKLTVTCSQNMNHEYMSWYRQDPGLGLRQIYYSMNVEVTDKGDVPEGYKVSRKEKRNFPLILESPSPNQTSLYFCASSSAGGNEKLFFGSGTQLSVL.

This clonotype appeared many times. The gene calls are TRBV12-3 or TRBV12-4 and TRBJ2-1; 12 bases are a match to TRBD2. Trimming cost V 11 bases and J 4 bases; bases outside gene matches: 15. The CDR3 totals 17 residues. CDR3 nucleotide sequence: TGTGCCGTAACGGGGCTAGCGGGAGGGCCCGCTTACAATGAGCAGTTCTTC. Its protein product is CAVTGLAGGPAYNEQFF.

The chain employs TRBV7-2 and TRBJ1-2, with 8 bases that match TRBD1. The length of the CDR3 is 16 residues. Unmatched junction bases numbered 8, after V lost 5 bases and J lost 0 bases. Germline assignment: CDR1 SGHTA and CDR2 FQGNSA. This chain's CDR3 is CASSRDRTSSNYGYTF. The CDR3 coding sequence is TGTGCCAGCAGCCGGGACAGGACCAGCTCTAACTATGGCTACACCTTC.

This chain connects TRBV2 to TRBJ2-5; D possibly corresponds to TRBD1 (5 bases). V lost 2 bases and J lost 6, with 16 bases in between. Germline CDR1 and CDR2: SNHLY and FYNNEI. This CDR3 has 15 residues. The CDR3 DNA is TGTGCCAGCAGTGAACAGGGATTTGTCGGAAAGACCCAGTACTTC. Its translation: CASSEQGFVGKTQYF.

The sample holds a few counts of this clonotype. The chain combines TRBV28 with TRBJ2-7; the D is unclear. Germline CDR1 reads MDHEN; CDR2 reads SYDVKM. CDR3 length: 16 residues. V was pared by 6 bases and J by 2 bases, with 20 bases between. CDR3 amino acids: CASRPVGTGFAYEQYF. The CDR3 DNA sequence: TGTGCCAGCAGACCAGTGGGAACTGGGTTCGCCTACGAGCAGTACTTC. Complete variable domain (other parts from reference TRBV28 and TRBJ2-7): DVKVTQSSRYLVKRTGEKVFLECVQDMDHENMFWYRQDPGLGLRLIYFSYDVKMKEKGDIPEGYSVSREKKERFSLILESASTNQTSMYLCASRPVGTGFAYEQYFGPGTRLTVT.

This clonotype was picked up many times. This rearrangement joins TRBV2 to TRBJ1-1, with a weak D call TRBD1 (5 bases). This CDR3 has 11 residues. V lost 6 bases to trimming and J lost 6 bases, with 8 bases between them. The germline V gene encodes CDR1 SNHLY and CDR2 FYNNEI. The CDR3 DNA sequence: TGTGCCAGCAGAGGCAGGGCTGAAGCTTTCTTT. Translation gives CASRGRAEAFF. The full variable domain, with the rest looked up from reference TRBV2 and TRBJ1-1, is EPEVTQTPSHQVTQMGQEVILRCVPISNHLYFYWYRQILGQKVEFLVSFYNNEISEKSEIFDDQFSVERPDGSNFTLKIRSTKLEDSAMYFCASRGRAEAFFGQGTRLTVV.

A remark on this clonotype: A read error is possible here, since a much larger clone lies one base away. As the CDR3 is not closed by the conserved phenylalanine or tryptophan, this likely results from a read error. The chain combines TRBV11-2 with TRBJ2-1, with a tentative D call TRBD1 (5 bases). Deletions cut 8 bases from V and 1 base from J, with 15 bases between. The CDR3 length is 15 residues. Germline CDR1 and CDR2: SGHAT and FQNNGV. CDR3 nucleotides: TGTGCCAGCCGCCAAGGGGTAAGGTCCTACAATGAGCAGTTCCTC. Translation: CASRQGVRSYNEQFL.

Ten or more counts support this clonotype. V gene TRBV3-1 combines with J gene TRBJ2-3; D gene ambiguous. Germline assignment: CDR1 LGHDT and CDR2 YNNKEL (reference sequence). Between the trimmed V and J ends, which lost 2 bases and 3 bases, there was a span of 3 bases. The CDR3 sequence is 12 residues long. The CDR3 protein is CASSQTTDTQYF. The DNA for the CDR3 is TGTGCCAGCAGCCAAACAACAGATACGCAGTATTTT.

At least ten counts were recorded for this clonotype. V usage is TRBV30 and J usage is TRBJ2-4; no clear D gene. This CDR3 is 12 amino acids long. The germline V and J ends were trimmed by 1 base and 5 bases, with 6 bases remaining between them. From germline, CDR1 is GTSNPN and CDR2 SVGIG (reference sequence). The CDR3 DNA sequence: TGTGCCTGGAGTGCCCAGGAAAACATTCAGTACTTC. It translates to CAWSAQENIQYF.

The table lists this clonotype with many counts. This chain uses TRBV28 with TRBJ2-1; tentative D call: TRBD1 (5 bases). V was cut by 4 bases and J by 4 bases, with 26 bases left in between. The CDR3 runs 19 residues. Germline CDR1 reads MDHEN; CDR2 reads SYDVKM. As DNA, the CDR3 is TGTGCCAGCAGTTCCACCTATGTCAGGGCCCTCCGATATTACAATGAGCAGTTCTTC. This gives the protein CASSSTYVRALRYYNEQFF. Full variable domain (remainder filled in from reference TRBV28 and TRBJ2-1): DVKVTQSSRYLVKRTGEKVFLECVQDMDHENMFWYRQDPGLGLRLIYFSYDVKMKEKGDIPEGYSVSREKKERFSLILESASTNQTSMYLCASSSTYVRALRYYNEQFFGPGTRLTVL.

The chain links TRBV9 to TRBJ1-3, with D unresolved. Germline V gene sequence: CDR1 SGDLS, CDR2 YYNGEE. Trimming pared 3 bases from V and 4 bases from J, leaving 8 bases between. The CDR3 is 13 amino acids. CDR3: CASSEFAGNTIYF. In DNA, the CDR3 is TGTGCCAGCAGCGAATTTGCGGGAAACACCATATATTTT.

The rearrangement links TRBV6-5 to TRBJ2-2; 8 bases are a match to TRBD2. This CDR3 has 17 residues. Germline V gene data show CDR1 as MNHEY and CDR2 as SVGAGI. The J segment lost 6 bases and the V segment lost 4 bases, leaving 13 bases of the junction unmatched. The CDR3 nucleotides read TGTGCCAGCAGTTCCCCCGCCGGGACTAGGCTTTCCGGGGAGCTGTTTTTT. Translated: CASSSPAGTRLSGELFF.

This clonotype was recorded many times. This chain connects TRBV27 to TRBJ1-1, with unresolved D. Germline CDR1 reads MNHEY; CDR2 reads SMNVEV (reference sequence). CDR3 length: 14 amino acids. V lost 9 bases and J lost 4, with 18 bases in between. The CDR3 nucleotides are TGTGCCAGTAGGGCGGTCCCGGATGGCACTGAAGCTTTCTTT. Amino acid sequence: CASRAVPDGTEAFF.

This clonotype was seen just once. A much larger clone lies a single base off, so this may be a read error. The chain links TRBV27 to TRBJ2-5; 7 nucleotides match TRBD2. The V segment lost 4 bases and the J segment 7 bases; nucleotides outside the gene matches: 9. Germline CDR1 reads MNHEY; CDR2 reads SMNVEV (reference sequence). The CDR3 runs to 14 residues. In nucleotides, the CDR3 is TGTGCCAGCAGTTCGGGGGGTATGGTTGGGACCCAGTACTTC. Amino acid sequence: CASSSGGMVGTQYF.

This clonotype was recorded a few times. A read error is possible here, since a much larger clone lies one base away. CDR3 bases: TGTGCCAGCAGCCGCCCGACAGTCAACACTGAAGCTTTCTTT. The encoded protein is CASSRPTVNTEAFF. J is TRBJ1-1 and V is TRBV7-2, with a tentative D call TRBD1 (5 bases). The CDR3 is 14 residues long. Germline CDR1 and CDR2: SGHTA and FQGNSA. V was trimmed by 5 bases and J by 2 bases, leaving 12 bases between them.

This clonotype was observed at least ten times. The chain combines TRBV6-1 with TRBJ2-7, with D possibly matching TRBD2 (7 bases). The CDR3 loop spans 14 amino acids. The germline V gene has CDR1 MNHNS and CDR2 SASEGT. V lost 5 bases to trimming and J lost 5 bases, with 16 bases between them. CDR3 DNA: TGTGCCAGCAGTCCCCGCGGGGGCGCGGACGAGCAGTACTTC. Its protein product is CASSPRGGADEQYF.

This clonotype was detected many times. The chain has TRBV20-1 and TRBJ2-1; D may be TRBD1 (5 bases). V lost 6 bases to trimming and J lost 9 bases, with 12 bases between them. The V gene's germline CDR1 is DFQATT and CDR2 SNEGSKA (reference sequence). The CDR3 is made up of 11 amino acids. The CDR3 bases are TGCAGTGCAAAGACAGACGTTGAGCAGTTCTTC. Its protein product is CSAKTDVEQFF.

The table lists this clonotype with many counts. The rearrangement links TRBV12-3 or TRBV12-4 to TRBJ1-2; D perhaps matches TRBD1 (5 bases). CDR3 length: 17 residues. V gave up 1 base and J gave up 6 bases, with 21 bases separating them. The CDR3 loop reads CASSLEGFWQGTNGYTF. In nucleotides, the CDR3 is TGTGCCAGCAGTTTAGAAGGCTTCTGGCAGGGAACCAATGGCTACACCTTC.

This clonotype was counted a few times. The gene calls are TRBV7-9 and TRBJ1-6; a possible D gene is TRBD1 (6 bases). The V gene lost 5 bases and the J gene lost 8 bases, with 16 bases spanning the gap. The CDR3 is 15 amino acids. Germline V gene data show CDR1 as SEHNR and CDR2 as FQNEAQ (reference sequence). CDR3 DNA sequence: TGTGCCAGCAGCCCAAGTGGGGGGGCGGATTCACCCCTCCACTTT. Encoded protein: CASSPSGGADSPLHF.

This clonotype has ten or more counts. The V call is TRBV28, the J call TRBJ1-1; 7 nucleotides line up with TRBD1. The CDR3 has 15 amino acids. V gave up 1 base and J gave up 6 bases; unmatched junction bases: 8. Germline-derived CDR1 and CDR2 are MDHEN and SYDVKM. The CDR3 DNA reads TGTGCCAGCAGTTTATCTGCGACAGGGTACGCTGAAGCTTTCTTT. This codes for CASSLSATGYAEAFF.

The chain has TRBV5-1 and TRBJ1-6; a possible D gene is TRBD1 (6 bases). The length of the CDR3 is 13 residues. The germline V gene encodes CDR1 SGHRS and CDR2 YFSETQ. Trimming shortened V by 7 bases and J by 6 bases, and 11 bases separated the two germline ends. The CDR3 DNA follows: TGCGCCAGCTCTGAGGACAGTAATTCACCCCTCCACTTT. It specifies CASSEDSNSPLHF.

CDR3 protein: CSGRTGGGNTEAFF. The DNA of the CDR3 is TGCAGTGGGAGGACAGGGGGGGGGAACACTGAAGCTTTCTTT. V and J are TRBV20-1 and TRBJ1-1; 10 nucleotides line up with TRBD1. V shed 7 bases, J shed 1 base, and the junction held 6 bases outside the gene matches. Germline lookup yields CDR1 DFQATT and CDR2 SNEGSKA (reference sequence). The CDR3 runs 14 residues.